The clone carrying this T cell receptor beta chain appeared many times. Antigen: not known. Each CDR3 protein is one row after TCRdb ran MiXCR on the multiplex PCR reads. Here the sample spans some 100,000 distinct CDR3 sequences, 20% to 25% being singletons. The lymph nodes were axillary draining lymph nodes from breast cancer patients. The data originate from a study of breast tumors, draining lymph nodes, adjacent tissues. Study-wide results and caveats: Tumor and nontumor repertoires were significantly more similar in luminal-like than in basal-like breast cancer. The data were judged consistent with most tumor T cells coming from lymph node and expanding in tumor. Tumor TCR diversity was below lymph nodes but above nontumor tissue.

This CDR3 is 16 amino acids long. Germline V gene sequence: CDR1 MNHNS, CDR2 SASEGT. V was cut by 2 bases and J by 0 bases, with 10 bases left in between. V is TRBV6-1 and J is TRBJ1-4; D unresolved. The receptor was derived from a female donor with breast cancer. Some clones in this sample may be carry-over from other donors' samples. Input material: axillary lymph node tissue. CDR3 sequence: CASSEWRVATNEKLFF. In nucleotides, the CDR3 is TGTGCCAGCAGTGAATGGAGGGTCGCAACTAATGAAAAACTGTTTTTT.